The clone carrying this TCR beta chain was observed a few times. This entry comes from a study of blood T cell repertoires in COVID-19. CDR3 length: 14 residues. V lost 4 bases, J lost 2 bases, and 10 bases lay in between. In germline, CDR1 is SGHTS, CDR2 YDEGEE. Clones were read by immunoSEQ multiplex PCR, and TCRdb kept only the in-frame ones, dropping some. The sample includes roughly 100,000 clones, about 78% of them seen just once. This receptor was obtained from a man aged 55 to 70 with active or convalescent COVID-19. Material for sequencing was peripheral blood. The chain couples TRBV5-8 to TRBJ2-1; the D gene is possibly TRBD2 (5 bases). This chain's CDR3 is CASSGGLTYNEQFF. The CDR3 region has the DNA TGTGCCAGCAGCGGCGGGCTGACCTACAATGAGCAGTTCTTC.